The 26 T cell receptor beta chains below all came from one sample that was sequenced in a study of long-term antiretroviral therapy in people with HIV. The authors ran the immunoSEQ assay, v3.0, at survey level. Method: immunoSEQ multiplex PCR; TCRdb's copy keeps in-frame clones and lacks some. This sample has 20,000 to 25,000 clones; roughly 84% occur once, and the top ten carry 19%. The specimen comprised unsorted PBMCs, sampled 0.1 years before starting antiretroviral therapy. The receptor source for this set is a man between 18 and 29 years old with HIV.

This clone has more than one count but fewer than ten. This chain joins TRBV2 and TRBJ2-7; D is ambiguous. The CDR3 contains 12 residues. Trimming left V 11 bases short and J 2 bases short, with 13 bases between. Per the germline V gene, CDR1 is SNHLY and CDR2 is FYNNEI. The CDR3 DNA is TGTGCCGGCTCGTACAGTCCCTACGAGCAGTACTTC. Protein: CAGSYSPYEQYF.

V is TRBV30 and J is TRBJ2-1; no firm D call. The CDR3 totals 11 residues. In germline, CDR1 is GTSNPN, CDR2 SVGIG (reference sequence). Trimming pared 2 bases from V and 10 bases from J, leaving 9 bases between. For the CDR3, the DNA is TGTGCCTGGAGTTACGCATACGAGCAGTTCTTC. Amino acid sequence: CAWSYAYEQFF.

The gene calls are TRBV19 and TRBJ2-3, with a possible D match to TRBD1 (5 bases). CDR3 length equals 15 residues. V shed 5 bases and J shed 4 bases, with 16 bases lying between them. Looked up from germline, CDR1 is LNHDA and CDR2 is SQIVND (reference sequence). The CDR3 coding sequence is TGTGCCAGTAGTCCCCAACCAGGGCGAGCAGATACGCAGTATTTT. Residues: CASSPQPGRADTQYF.

V and J are TRBV29-1 and TRBJ2-5, with D perhaps matching TRBD2 (5 bases). CDR3 size: 13 residues. The germline V and J ends were trimmed by 6 bases and 2 bases, with 13 bases remaining between them. Looked up from germline, CDR1 is SQVTM and CDR2 is ANQGSEA. In DNA, the CDR3 is TGCAGCGTGCCGGGGTCCGTGCAAGAGACCCAGTACTTC. Translating gives CSVPGSVQETQYF. Filled out from reference TRBV29-1 and TRBJ2-5, the complete variable domain reads SAVISQKPSRDICQRGTSLTIQCQVDSQVTMMFWYRQQPGQSLTLIATANQGSEATYESGFVIDKFPISRPNLTFSTLTVSNMSPEDSSIYLCSVPGSVQETQYFGPGTRLLVL.

This chain links TRBV29-1 with TRBJ2-7, with 10 bases aligning to TRBD2. Germline CDR1 SQVTM, CDR2 ANQGSEA. The V segment lost 6 bases and the J segment 3 bases; nucleotides outside the gene matches: 5. The CDR3 covers 13 residues. CDR3: CSVVLAGFYEQYF. CDR3 in DNA: TGCAGCGTAGTACTAGCGGGATTCTACGAGCAGTACTTC.

The J gene is TRBJ1-5, the V gene TRBV10-3; perhaps TRBD1 as D (5 bases). The CDR3 is 17 residues long. Deletions cut 0 bases from V and 2 bases from J, with 14 bases between. Germline-derived CDR1 and CDR2 are ENHRY and SYGVKD. The CDR3 DNA follows: TGTGCCATCAGTGAGTCGGGGCAGGGAGTAGGCAATCAGCCCCAGCATTTT. Encoded protein: CAISESGQGVGNQPQHF.

In its sample, this clone was seen once. J is TRBJ2-7 and V is TRBV25-1, with 9 nucleotides matching TRBD1. CDR1 is MGHDK, CDR2 SYGVNS, per germline. This CDR3 comprises 15 residues. J was trimmed by 2 bases and V by 6 bases; bases with no gene match: 8. CDR3: CASSEVGDRAYEQYF. The CDR3 DNA reads TGTGCCAGCAGCGAGGTAGGGGACAGGGCCTACGAGCAGTACTTC.

This chain links TRBV6-5 with TRBJ1-1; D is possibly TRBD1 (5 bases). Germline V CDR1 and CDR2: MNHEY, SVGAGI. V was pared by 0 bases and J by 4 bases, with 12 bases between. The CDR3 has 15 amino acids. CDR3 amino acids: CASSYSSGEGTEAFF. CDR3 sequence (DNA): TGTGCCAGCAGTTACTCGTCGGGGGAGGGCACTGAAGCTTTCTTT.

The chain employs TRBV6-1 and TRBJ1-2; D uncertain. CDR1 and CDR2 (germline): MNHNS, SASEGT. Trimming stripped 4 bases from V and 4 bases from J, with 16 bases between. This CDR3 spans 15 amino acids. The CDR3 sequence is CASSGWSGAPYGYTF. CDR3 nucleotides: TGTGCCAGCAGTGGATGGTCAGGTGCCCCCTATGGCTACACCTTC.

As concerns this clone: Sequence at one end of the junction differs from germline and may be a read error. The genes are TRBV7-7 and TRBJ2-1, with D unresolved. The CDR3 consists of 13 residues. Germline assignment: CDR1 SSHAT and CDR2 FNYEAQ (reference sequence). The CDR3 DNA reads TGTGCTAGCAGCTTGGACCGCAACAATGAGCAGTTCTTC. This gives the protein CASSLDRNNEQFF. The whole variable domain, remainder taken from reference TRBV7-7 and TRBJ2-1, is GAGVSQSPRYKVTKRGQDVTLRCDPISSHATLYWYQQALGQGPEFLTYFNYEAQPDKSGLPSDRFSAERPEGSISTLTIQRTEQRDSAMYRCASSLDRNNEQFFGPGTRLTVL.

This sequence joins TRBV27 and TRBJ2-1, with D tentatively TRBD2 (5 bases). Per germline, CDR1 MNHEY and CDR2 SMNVEV (reference sequence). The CDR3 runs 16 residues. V lost 4 bases, J lost 3 bases, and 16 bases lay in between. CDR3 DNA: TGTGCCAGCAGTTCCTGGACTCGCGAAATCTACAATGAGCAGTTCTTC. Encoded protein: CASSSWTREIYNEQFF.

This clone was counted a few times. As DNA, the CDR3 is TGTGCCAGCAGGGAACTAGCGGCCGGCTCCTACGAGCAGTACTTC. The encoded protein is CASRELAAGSYEQYF. The V call is TRBV2, the J call TRBJ2-7; 8 bases are shared with TRBD2. Germline CDR1 reads SNHLY; CDR2 reads FYNNEI. The CDR3 has 15 residues. Unmatched junction bases numbered 7, after V lost 6 bases and J lost 0 bases.

This clone was counted only a few times. This chain links TRBV18 with TRBJ2-7, with D possibly matching TRBD2 (6 bases). V was shortened by 3 bases and J by 7 bases, with 16 bases between the two germline ends. Germline V gene sequence: CDR1 KGHSH, CDR2 LQKENI. This CDR3 region has 14 residues. For the CDR3, the DNA is TGTGCCAGCTCACCCTCGGGAGCCCCCAAGGAGCAGTACTTC. This translates into CASSPSGAPKEQYF.

This chain connects TRBV5-4 to TRBJ2-7; 11 positions match TRBD2. V gave up 4 bases and J gave up 0 bases; unmatched junction bases: 9. The V gene's germline CDR1 is SGHNT and CDR2 YYREEE (reference sequence). The CDR3 spans 17 residues. The CDR3 spells CASSPRLAGGTSYEQYF. DNA for the CDR3: TGTGCCAGCAGCCCGAGGCTAGCGGGGGGAACCTCCTACGAGCAGTACTTC.

The chain has TRBV2 and TRBJ2-7, with TRBD2 as a possible D gene (6 bases). V was shortened by 7 bases and J by 0 bases, with 13 bases between the two germline ends. Germline-derived CDR1 and CDR2 are SNHLY and FYNNEI. This CDR3 has 14 amino acids. The CDR3 sequence is CASKKEGSSYEQYF. The CDR3 bases are TGTGCCAGCAAAAAGGAGGGGTCCTCCTACGAGCAGTACTTC.

This clone showed up just once. The chain has TRBV19 and TRBJ2-1; TRBD2 matches 7 bases. After removal of 1 base from V and 8 bases from J, the junction contained 2 bases not matched to a gene. The CDR3 sequence is 13 residues long. The germline CDR1 and CDR2 sequences are LNHDA and SQIVND (reference sequence). CDR3 amino acids: CASSIASGDEQFF. Here the CDR3 DNA reads TGTGCCAGTAGTATAGCGAGCGGGGATGAGCAGTTCTTC. The variable domain in full, completed from reference TRBV19 and TRBJ2-1, reads DGGITQSPKYLFRKEGQNVTLSCEQNLNHDAMYWYRQDPGQGLRLIYYSQIVNDFQKGDIAEGYSVSREKKESFPLTVTSAQKNPTAFYLCASSIASGDEQFFGPGTRLTVL.

This clone was observed a single time. The chain combines TRBV7-9 with TRBJ2-2; weak D call: TRBD1 (5 bases). V dropped 4 bases and J dropped 5 bases, with 17 bases sitting between them. CDR1 is SEHNR and CDR2 is FQNEAQ in the germline V gene (reference sequence). The CDR3 totals 16 residues. CDR3 region: CASSSLETVLTGELFF. CDR3 sequence (DNA): TGTGCCAGCAGCTCACTCGAGACAGTTCTGACCGGGGAGCTGTTTTTT.

This chain connects TRBV4-3 to TRBJ2-7; tentatively, D is TRBD2 (6 bases). Trimming took off 4 bases at V and 6 bases at J, with 16 bases between the two ends. Germline CDR1 and CDR2: LGHNA and YSLEER. The CDR3 is 14 residues long. The CDR3 coding sequence is TGCGCCAGCAGCCGCGAATTGACTAGTCCCGAGCAGTACTTC. Its translation is CASSRELTSPEQYF.

The chain recombines TRBV11-2 with TRBJ2-1, with 10 bases aligning to TRBD1. CDR3 length equals 15 residues. Germline V gene sequence: CDR1 SGHAT, CDR2 FQNNGV. Germline trimming cut 3 bases from V and 2 bases from J; bases unmatched to any gene: 1. CDR3 DNA sequence: TGTGCCAGCAGCTTCGGACAGGGGGCCTACAATGAGCAGTTCTTC. This gives the protein CASSFGQGAYNEQFF.

This clone is a singleton in its sample. The rearrangement uses TRBV6-1 and TRBJ1-2; D might be TRBD1 (6 bases). Germline V lookup: CDR1 MNHNS, CDR2 SASEGT. The CDR3 has 15 amino acids. With 6 bases removed from V and 2 bases from J, the gap between germline ends came to 16 bases. The CDR3 nucleotides are TGTGCCAGCAGCCCGGGCGGGGGCAGAAACTATGGCTACACCTTC. As protein: CASSPGGGRNYGYTF.

This clone was seen just once. The chain has TRBV6-1 and TRBJ1-5, with no clear D. Germline-derived CDR1 and CDR2 are MNHNS and SASEGT. This CDR3 spans 15 amino acids. The ends were cut back, 3 bases at V and 0 bases at J, with 9 bases in the middle. As DNA, the CDR3 is TGTGCCAGCAGTGATCGGTACAGTAGCAATCAGCCCCAGCATTTT. It yields the protein CASSDRYSSNQPQHF.

This clone turned up a few times. This sequence joins TRBV18 and TRBJ1-6, with a weak D call TRBD1 (5 bases). Trimming took 6 bases from V and 10 from J, leaving 16 bases between them. The CDR3 loop spans 14 amino acids. CDR1 is KGHSH, CDR2 LQKENI, per germline. The CDR3 region has the DNA TGTGCCAGCTCTACGGGGGACTTAGGGTCACCCCTCCACTTT. Protein product: CASSTGDLGSPLHF.

The gene calls are TRBV29-1 and TRBJ2-7, with D perhaps matching TRBD1 or TRBD2 (5 bases each). The CDR3 consists of 12 residues. The ends were cut back, 6 bases at V and 2 bases at J, with 11 bases in the middle. From germline, CDR1 is SQVTM and CDR2 ANQGSEA. For the CDR3, the DNA is TGCAGCGTAGTCTGGGGGACCTACGAGCAGTACTTC. Protein product: CSVVWGTYEQYF.

The CDR3 sequence: CARSSPTQSCSGANVLTF. The CDR3 nucleotides are TGTGCCAGAAGCTCCCCGACACAAAGTTGCTCTGGGGCCAACGTCCTGACTTTC. This rearrangement joins TRBV5-3 to TRBJ2-6; no reliable D call. TRBV5-3 is noted as an ORF with a role that remains uncertain. V dropped 3 bases and J dropped 0 bases, with 16 bases sitting between them. The length of the CDR3 is 18 residues.

The V gene is TRBV6-1, the J gene TRBJ2-1, with 8 bases fitting TRBD2. CDR1 is MNHNS, CDR2 SASEGT, per germline. With V trimmed by 8 bases and J by 6 bases, 12 bases remained unmatched. The CDR3 sequence is 15 residues long. The DNA for the CDR3 is TGTGCCAGCGCACTGACGGGGGGGCCGAGCAATGAGCAGTTCTTC. It specifies CASALTGGPSNEQFF.

This sequence joins TRBV27 and TRBJ2-3, with 9 bases lining up with TRBD2. From germline, CDR1 is MNHEY and CDR2 SMNVEV (reference sequence). This CDR3 has 15 amino acids. V was pared by 5 bases and J by 6 bases, with 9 bases of the junction left unmatched. This CDR3 reads CASSPLASGKDTQYF. The CDR3 DNA is TGTGCCAGCAGTCCCCTGGCTAGCGGGAAGGATACGCAGTATTTT.